The rows below give T cell receptor beta chains drawn from one sample of a study of blood T cell repertoires in COVID-19. Sequencing was performed with immunoSEQ multiplex PCR; in TCRdb, only in-frame clones are kept and a portion is missing. The repertoire holds a few hundred thousand clones, about four fifths seen once, with approximately 1.4% in the top ten. The sample consisted of PBMCs or T cells enriched from blood (not recorded which). The receptors were gathered from a woman aged 40 to 50 with acute COVID-19. Both conserved end residues are part of each CDR3. A D gene is named only where the DNA matches it firmly. The size of a clone is reported for some rows only, either as once, few or many, or as a class for expanded clones.

>.|many|TRBV10-3|TRBJ1-2
TGTGCCTCCTTAGGGGAAAACCTGAGGAATGGCTACACCTTC
CASLGENLRNGYTF
>.|.|TRBV7-9|TRBJ1-2
TGTGCCAGCAGCTTATCCCCCCGGGGGTCCTATGGCTACACCTTC
CASSLSPRGSYGYTF
>.|.|TRBV6-5|TRBJ1-3
TGTGCCAGCACGCAACAGTCTGGAAACACCATATATTTT
CASTQQSGNTIYF
>TRBD1|.|TRBV6-4|TRBJ1-5
TGTGCCAGCAGTGGGGGACAGCGACGATGCAATCAGCCCCAGCATTTT
CASSGGQRRCNQPQHF
>.|.|TRBV7-2|TRBJ2-5
TGTGCCAGCAGCTGGGACTTTGAGACCCAGTACTTC
CASSWDFETQYF
>TRBD1|.|TRBV7-3|TRBJ2-3
TGTGCCAGCAGCTTGGGGACAGGCACAGATACGCAGTATTTT
CASSLGTGTDTQYF
>TRBD2|.|TRBV6-5|TRBJ2-7
TGTGCCAGCAGTCCTAGCGGGGGGACCTACGAGCAGTACTTC
CASSPSGGTYEQYF
>TRBD1|.|TRBV7-3|TRBJ1-3
TGTGCCAGCAGCCGTTGGACAGGGACCCACTCTGGAAACACCATATATTTT
CASSRWTGTHSGNTIYF
>.|few|TRBV24-1|TRBJ2-7
TGTGCCACCAGTGATAATGACATTGCCGAGCAGTACTTC
CATSDNDIAEQYF
>TRBD1|.|TRBV15|TRBJ2-1
TGTGCCACCAGCCCCGGGACAGGGGACCACAATGAGCAGTTCTTC
CATSPGTGDHNEQFF
>TRBD1|.|TRBV4-1|TRBJ1-5
TGCGCCAGCAGCCAGGGGGACAGGGGGCTTCAGCCCCAGCATTTT
CASSQGDRGLQPQHF
>TRBD1|.|TRBV28|TRBJ2-7
TGTGCCAGCAGCCCGGCGGGACAGGTAAGGAACTACGAGCAGTACTTC
CASSPAGQVRNYEQYF
>.|.|TRBV7-2|TRBJ2-2
TGTGCCAGCTTCGACGGACTAAAAACGACCGGGGAGCTGTTTTTT
CASFDGLKTTGELFF
>.|.|TRBV7-3|TRBJ2-6
TGTGCCAGCAGCGCATACCAGGGAACTGGGGCCAACGTCCTGACTTTC
CASSAYQGTGANVLTF
>TRBD1|.|TRBV7-6|TRBJ2-7
TGTGCCAGCAGCATCGCCGGGACAGGCCCCTACGAGCAGTACTTC
CASSIAGTGPYEQYF
>TRBD1|.|TRBV27|TRBJ1-4
TGTGCCACGGGTGAGGGGGCCGGACTTAATGAAAAACTGTTTTTT
CATGEGAGLNEKLFF
>.|once|TRBV7-2|TRBJ2-7
TGTGCCAGCAGCTTGGGACTGCGGGGATACGAGCAGTACTTC
CASSLGLRGYEQYF
>TRBD1|.|TRBV27|TRBJ1-4
TGTGCCAGCAGTTTAGCGTCAGGGGGGAGTAATGAAAAACTGTTTTTT
CASSLASGGSNEKLFF
>TRBD2|once|TRBV4-2|TRBJ2-5
TGTGCCAGCAGCCCGGGGACTAGCGGGTTTCAAGAGACCCAGTACTTC
CASSPGTSGFQETQYF
>.|.|TRBV7-9|TRBJ2-5
TGTGCCAGCAGCTTGGAGGAAGGGACCCAGTACTTC
CASSLEEGTQYF
>TRBD2|.|TRBV11-2|TRBJ2-1
TGTGCCAGCAGCGGGACTAGCGGACGGCGGAATGAGCAGTTCTTC
CASSGTSGRRNEQFF
>.|.|TRBV6-5|TRBJ2-7
TGTGCCAGCAGTTACGCTCAGGGTTACGAGCAGTACTTC
CASSYAQGYEQYF
>TRBD2|.|TRBV4-2|TRBJ2-1
TGTGCCAGCAGCCCGGGGGGCGGGAGGGATGAGCAGTTCTTC
CASSPGGGRDEQFF
>.|.|TRBV4-3|TRBJ1-2
TGCGCCAGCAGCCAATCCGCGGCAGGGGACTATGGCTACACCTTC
CASSQSAAGDYGYTF
>.|.|TRBV7-8|TRBJ1-2
TGTGCCAGCAGCCCACTCGGGGGGGTAGGCTACACCTTC
CASSPLGGVGYTF
>.|.|TRBV7-9|TRBJ1-3
TGTGCCAGCAGCTTAGGGTACAGGGGAAACACCATATATTTT
CASSLGYRGNTIYF
>.|.|TRBV29-1|TRBJ1-2
TGCAGCGTTGATGTGACAGGAGCTAACTATGGCTACACCTTC
CSVDVTGANYGYTF
>TRBD1|once|TRBV5-1|TRBJ2-4
TGCGCCAGCAGCTTGACGGCAGGGGGCGGGCAAAACATTCAGTACTTC
CASSLTAGGGQNIQYF
>.|few|TRBV9|TRBJ2-3
TGTGCCAGCAGCGTAGGCAGCGTTAGCACAGATACGCAGTATTTT
CASSVGSVSTDTQYF